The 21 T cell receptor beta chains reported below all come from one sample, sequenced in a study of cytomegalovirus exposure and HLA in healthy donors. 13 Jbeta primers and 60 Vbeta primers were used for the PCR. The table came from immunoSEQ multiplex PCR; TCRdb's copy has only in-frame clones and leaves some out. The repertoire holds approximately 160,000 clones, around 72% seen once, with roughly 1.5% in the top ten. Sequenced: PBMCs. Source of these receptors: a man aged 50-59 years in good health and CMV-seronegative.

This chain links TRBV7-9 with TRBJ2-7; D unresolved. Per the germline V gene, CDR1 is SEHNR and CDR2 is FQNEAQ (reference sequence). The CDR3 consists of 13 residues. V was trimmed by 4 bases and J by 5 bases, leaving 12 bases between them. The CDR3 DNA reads TGTGCCAGCAGCTCCCGAGGCCGAAACGAGCAGTACTTC. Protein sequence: CASSSRGRNEQYF.

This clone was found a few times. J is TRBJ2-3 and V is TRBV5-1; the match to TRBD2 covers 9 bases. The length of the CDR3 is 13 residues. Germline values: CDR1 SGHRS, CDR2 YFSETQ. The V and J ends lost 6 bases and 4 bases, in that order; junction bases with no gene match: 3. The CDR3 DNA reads TGCGCCAGCAATGCGGGGGGGGCAGATACGCAGTATTTT. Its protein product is CASNAGGADTQYF. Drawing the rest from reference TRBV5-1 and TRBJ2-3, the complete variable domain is KAGVTQTPRYLIKTRGQQVTLSCSPISGHRSVSWYQQTPGQGLQFLFEYFSETQRNKGNFPGRFSGRQFSNSRSEMNVSTLELGDSALYLCASNAGGADTQYFGPGTRLTVL.

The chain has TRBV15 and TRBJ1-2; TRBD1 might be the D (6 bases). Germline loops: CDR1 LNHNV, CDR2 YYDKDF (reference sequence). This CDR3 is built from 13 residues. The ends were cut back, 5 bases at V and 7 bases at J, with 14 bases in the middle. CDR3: CATSPGVGGGYTF. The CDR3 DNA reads TGTGCCACCAGCCCCGGGGTAGGGGGTGGCTACACCTTC. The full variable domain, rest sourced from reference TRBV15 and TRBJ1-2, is DAMVIQNPRYQVTQFGKPVTLSCSQTLNHNVMYWYQQKSSQAPKLLFHYYDKDFNNEADTPDNFQSRRPNTSFCFLDIRSPGLGDTAMYLCATSPGVGGGYTFGSGTRLTVV.

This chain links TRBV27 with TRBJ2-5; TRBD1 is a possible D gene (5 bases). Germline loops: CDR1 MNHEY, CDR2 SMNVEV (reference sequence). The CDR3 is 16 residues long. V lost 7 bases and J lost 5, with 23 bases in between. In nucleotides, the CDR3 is TGTGCCAGCAAATTGGATAGGACAAGGCCCGGGGAGACCCAGTACTTC. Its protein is CASKLDRTRPGETQYF.

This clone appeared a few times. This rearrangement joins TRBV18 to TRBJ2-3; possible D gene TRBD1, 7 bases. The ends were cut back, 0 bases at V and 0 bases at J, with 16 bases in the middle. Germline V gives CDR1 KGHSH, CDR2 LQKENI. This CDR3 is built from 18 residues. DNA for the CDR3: TGTGCCAGCTCACCACCGCGGTCAGGGGGACTTAGCACAGATACGCAGTATTTT. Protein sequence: CASSPPRSGGLSTDTQYF.

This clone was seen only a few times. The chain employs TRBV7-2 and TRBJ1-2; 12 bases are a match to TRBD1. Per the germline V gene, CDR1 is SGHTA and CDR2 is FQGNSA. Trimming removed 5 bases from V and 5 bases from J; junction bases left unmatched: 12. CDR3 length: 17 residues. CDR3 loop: CASSPQVGGQGAYGYTF. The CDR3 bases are TGTGCCAGCAGCCCTCAAGTTGGGGGACAGGGGGCTTATGGCTACACCTTC.

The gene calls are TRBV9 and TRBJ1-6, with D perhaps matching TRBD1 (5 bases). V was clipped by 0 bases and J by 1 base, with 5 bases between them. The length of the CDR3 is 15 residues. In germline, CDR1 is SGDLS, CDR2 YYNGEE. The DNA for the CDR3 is TGTGCCAGCAGCGTAGGGACATCCTATAATTCACCCCTCCACTTT. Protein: CASSVGTSYNSPLHF.

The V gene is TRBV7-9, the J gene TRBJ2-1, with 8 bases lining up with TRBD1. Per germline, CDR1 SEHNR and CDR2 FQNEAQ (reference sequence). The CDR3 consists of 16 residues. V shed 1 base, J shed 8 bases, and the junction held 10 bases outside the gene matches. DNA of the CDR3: TGTGCCAGCAGCTTAGGAGGCAGGGGGCGAGTAGATGAGCAGTTCTTC. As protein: CASSLGGRGRVDEQFF.

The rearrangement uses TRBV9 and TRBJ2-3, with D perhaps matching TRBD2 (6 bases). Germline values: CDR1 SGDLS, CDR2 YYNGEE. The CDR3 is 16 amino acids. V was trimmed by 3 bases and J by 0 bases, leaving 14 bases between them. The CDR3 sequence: CASSARSGVSTDTQYF. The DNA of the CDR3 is TGTGCCAGCAGCGCCCGTAGCGGCGTTAGCACAGATACGCAGTATTTT.

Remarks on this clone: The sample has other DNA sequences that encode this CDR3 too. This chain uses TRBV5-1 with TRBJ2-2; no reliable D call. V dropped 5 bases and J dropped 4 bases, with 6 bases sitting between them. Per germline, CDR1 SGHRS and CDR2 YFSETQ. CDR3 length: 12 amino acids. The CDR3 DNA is TGCGCCAGCAGGTTCTCCACCGGGGAGCTGTTTTTT. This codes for CASRFSTGELFF.

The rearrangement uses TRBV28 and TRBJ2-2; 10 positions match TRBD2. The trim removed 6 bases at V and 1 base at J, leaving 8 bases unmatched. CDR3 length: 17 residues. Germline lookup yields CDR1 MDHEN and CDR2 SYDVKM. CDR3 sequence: CASSGSSGGKNTGELFF. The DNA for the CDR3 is TGTGCCAGCAGCGGGTCTAGCGGGGGTAAGAACACCGGGGAGCTGTTTTTT.

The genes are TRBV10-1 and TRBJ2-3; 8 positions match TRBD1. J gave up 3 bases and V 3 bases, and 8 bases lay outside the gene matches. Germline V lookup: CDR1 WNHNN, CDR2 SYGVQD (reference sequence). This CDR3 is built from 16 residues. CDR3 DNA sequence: TGCGCCAGCAGTGAAGAGGACAGGGATAGTACAGATACGCAGTATTTT. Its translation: CASSEEDRDSTDTQYF.

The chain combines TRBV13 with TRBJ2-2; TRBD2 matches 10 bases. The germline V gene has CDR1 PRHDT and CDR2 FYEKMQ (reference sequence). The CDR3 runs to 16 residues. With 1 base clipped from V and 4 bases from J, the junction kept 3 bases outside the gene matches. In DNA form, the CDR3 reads TGTGCCAGCAGCTTAGCTAGCGGGGGCCCCACCGGGGAGCTGTTTTTT. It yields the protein CASSLASGGPTGELFF.

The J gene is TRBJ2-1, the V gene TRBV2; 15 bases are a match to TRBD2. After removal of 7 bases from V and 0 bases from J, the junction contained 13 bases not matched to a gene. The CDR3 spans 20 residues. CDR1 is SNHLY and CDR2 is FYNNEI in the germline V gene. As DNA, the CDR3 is TGTGCCAGCACCCGGCCGGGACTAGCGGGGGGAATGAGCTCCTACAATGAGCAGTTCTTC. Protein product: CASTRPGLAGGMSSYNEQFF.

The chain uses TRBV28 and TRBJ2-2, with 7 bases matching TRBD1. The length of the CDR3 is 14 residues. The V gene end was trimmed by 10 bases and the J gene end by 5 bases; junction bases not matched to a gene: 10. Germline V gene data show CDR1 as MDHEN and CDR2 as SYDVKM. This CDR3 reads CATIPGGRTGELFF. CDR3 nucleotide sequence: TGTGCCACCATACCAGGGGGTAGGACCGGGGAGCTGTTTTTT. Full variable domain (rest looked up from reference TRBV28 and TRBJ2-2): DVKVTQSSRYLVKRTGEKVFLECVQDMDHENMFWYRQDPGLGLRLIYFSYDVKMKEKGDIPEGYSVSREKKERFSLILESASTNQTSMYLCATIPGGRTGELFFGEGSRLTVL.

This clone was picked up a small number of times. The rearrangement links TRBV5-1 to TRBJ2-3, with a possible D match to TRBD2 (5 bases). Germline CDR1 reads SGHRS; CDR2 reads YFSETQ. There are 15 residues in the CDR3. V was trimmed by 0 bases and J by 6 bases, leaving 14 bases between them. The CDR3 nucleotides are TGCGCCAGCAGCTTGGCGGACTGGGCGCTCGATACGCAGTATTTT. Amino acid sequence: CASSLADWALDTQYF.

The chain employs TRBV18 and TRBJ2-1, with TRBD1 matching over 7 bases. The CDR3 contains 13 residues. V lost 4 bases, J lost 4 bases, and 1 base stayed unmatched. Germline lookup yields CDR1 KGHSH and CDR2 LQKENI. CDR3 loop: CASSLQGYNEQFF. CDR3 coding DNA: TGTGCCAGCTCACTACAGGGGTACAATGAGCAGTTCTTC. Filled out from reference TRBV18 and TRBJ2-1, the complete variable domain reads NAGVMQNPRHLVRRRGQEARLRCSPMKGHSHVYWYRQLPEEGLKFMVYLQKENIIDESGMPKERFSAEFPKEGPSILRIQQVVRGDSAAYFCASSLQGYNEQFFGPGTRLTVL.

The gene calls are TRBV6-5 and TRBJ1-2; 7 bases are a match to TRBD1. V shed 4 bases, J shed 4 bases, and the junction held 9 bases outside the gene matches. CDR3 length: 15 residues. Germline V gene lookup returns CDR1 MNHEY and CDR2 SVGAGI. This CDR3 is CASSSGSGQAYGYTF. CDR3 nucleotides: TGTGCCAGCAGTTCTGGCTCCGGACAGGCCTATGGCTACACCTTC.

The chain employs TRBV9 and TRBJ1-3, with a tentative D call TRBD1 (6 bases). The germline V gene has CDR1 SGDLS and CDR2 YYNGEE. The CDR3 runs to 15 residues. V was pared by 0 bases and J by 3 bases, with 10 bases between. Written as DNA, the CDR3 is TGTGCCAGCAGCGTAGAAGGGGGGGGTGGAAACACCATATATTTT. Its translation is CASSVEGGGGNTIYF.

CDR3 bases: TGTGCCAGCAGTGGTCACTCGAGCACTGAAGCTTTCTTT. Protein product: CASSGHSSTEAFF. This chain links TRBV2 with TRBJ1-1; D is unresolved. Germline loops: CDR1 SNHLY, CDR2 FYNNEI. The CDR3 covers 13 residues. Trimming removed 4 bases from V and 4 bases from J, with 10 bases in between.

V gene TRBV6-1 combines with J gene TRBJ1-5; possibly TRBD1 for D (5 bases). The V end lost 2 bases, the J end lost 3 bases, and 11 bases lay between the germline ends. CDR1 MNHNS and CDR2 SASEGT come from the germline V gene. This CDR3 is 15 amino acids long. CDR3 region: CASSEKGLNNQPQHF. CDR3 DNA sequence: TGTGCCAGCAGTGAAAAGGGGCTGAACAATCAGCCCCAGCATTTT.